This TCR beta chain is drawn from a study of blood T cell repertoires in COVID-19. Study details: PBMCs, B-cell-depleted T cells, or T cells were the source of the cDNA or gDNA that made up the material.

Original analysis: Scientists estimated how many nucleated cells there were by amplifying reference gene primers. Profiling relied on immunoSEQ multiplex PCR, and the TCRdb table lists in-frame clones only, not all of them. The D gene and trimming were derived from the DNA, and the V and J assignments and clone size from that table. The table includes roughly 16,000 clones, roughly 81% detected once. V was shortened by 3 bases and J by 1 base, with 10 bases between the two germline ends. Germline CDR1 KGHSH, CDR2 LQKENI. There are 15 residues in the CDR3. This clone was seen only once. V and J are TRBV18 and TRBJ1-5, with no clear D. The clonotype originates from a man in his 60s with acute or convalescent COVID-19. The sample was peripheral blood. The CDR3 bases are TGTGCCAGCTCACCTAGTCATAACAGCAATCAGCCCCAGCATTTT. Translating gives CASSPSHNSNQPQHF.